This TCR beta chain is from a study of cytomegalovirus exposure and HLA in healthy donors. Study results and limitations: TCR beta chains numbering more than 150 were designated cytomegalovirus-associated.

The germline CDR1 and CDR2 sequences are SQVTM and ANQGSEA. The CDR3 has 14 residues. V lost 8 bases, J lost 0 bases, and 15 bases lay in between. Assay: immunoSEQ multiplex PCR; the TCRdb copy retains only in-frame clones and omits some. Here the sample spans tens of thousands of clones, about 96% being singletons. As concerns this clone: As yet, its antigen is unknown.

V is TRBV29-1 and J is TRBJ2-3; D possibly corresponds to TRBD2 (7 bases). The sequenced sample was PBMCs. This TCR was recovered from a man aged 18 to 29 in good health and CMV-seronegative. CDR3: CSTGGPASTDTQYF. CDR3 coding DNA: TGCAGCACCGGGGGGCCCGCTAGCACAGATACGCAGTATTTT.